Listed here are 18 T cell receptor beta chains from one sample, sequenced in a study of cytomegalovirus exposure and HLA in healthy donors. Primers: 60 Vbeta forward and 13 Jbeta reverse. TCRdb's copy holds only in-frame clones and misses some; the assay was immunoSEQ multiplex PCR. The sample lists about 190,000 clones; 65% to 85% were seen once. The sample consisted of PBMCs. These receptor sequences come from a woman aged 18-29 years in good health and CMV-seronegative.

The chain has TRBV29-1 and TRBJ2-2; 8 bases match TRBD1. Germline values: CDR1 SQVTM, CDR2 ANQGSEA. The V and J ends lost 5 bases and 2 bases, in that order; junction bases with no gene match: 10. The CDR3 is made up of 16 amino acids. CDR3 sequence (DNA): TGCAGCGTTTTGGCCCGGGACAGGACTAACACCGGGGAGCTGTTTTTT. It yields the protein CSVLARDRTNTGELFF.

The table lists this clone with many counts. Other DNA sequences of this sample code for an identical CDR3. The genes are TRBV6-5 and TRBJ2-3, with D perhaps matching TRBD1 (5 bases). CDR3 length: 14 amino acids. Germline-derived CDR1 and CDR2 are MNHEY and SVGAGI. V lost 5 bases and J 0 bases, leaving 9 bases between the germline ends. The CDR3 sequence is CASSDRYSTDTQYF. Written as DNA, the CDR3 is TGTGCCAGCAGTGACAGATATAGCACAGATACGCAGTATTTT.

The V gene is TRBV7-3, the J gene TRBJ2-1, with TRBD1 matching over 11 bases. There are 17 residues in the CDR3. From germline, CDR1 is SGHTA and CDR2 FQGTGA. Trimming at V came to 5 bases and at J to 8 bases, leaving 14 bases not matched to a gene. CDR3 amino acids: CASSLKTGTGGSYEQFF. Here the CDR3 DNA reads TGTGCCAGCAGCCTCAAAACCGGGACAGGGGGTTCGTATGAGCAGTTCTTC. Drawing the rest from reference TRBV7-3 and TRBJ2-1, the complete variable domain is GAGVSQTPSNKVTEKGKYVELRCDPISGHTALYWYRQSLGQGPEFLIYFQGTGAADDSGLPNDRFFAVRPEGSVSTLKIQRTERGDSAVYLCASSLKTGTGGSYEQFFGPGTRLTVL.

This sequence joins TRBV10-1 and TRBJ2-5, with D possibly TRBD1 on 6 matching bases. V gave up 6 bases and J gave up 4 bases, with 12 bases separating them. The CDR3 sequence is 13 residues long. Germline V CDR1 and CDR2: WNHNN, SYGVQD (reference sequence). DNA for the CDR3: TGCGCCAGCAGCAGGGGAGTAGGAGAGACCCAGTACTTC. Amino acids: CASSRGVGETQYF.

J is TRBJ1-1 and V is TRBV2, with a tentative D call TRBD1 (6 bases). This CDR3 region has 14 residues. From germline, CDR1 is SNHLY and CDR2 FYNNEI. The V end lost 2 bases, the J end lost 4 bases, and 11 bases lay between the germline ends. The CDR3 coding sequence is TGTGCCAGCAGTGAACGTGGGGGGGCCACTGAAGCTTTCTTT. Amino acids: CASSERGGATEAFF. The complete variable domain, with remaining parts taken from reference TRBV2 and TRBJ1-1, reads EPEVTQTPSHQVTQMGQEVILRCVPISNHLYFYWYRQILGQKVEFLVSFYNNEISEKSEIFDDQFSVERPDGSNFTLKIRSTKLEDSAMYFCASSERGGATEAFFGQGTRLTVV.

This chain links TRBV7-3 with TRBJ2-1; D remains ambiguous. There are 13 residues in the CDR3. Germline CDR1 SGHTA, CDR2 FQGTGA. Between the trimmed V and J ends, which lost 7 bases and 6 bases, there was a span of 13 bases. CDR3 nucleotides: TGTGCCAGCACCACCCATCCAGGCAATGAGCAGTTCTTC. Translation gives CASTTHPGNEQFF.

This clone was counted once. V is TRBV2 and J is TRBJ1-6; D not resolved. CDR1 is SNHLY and CDR2 is FYNNEI in the germline V gene. The CDR3 spans 12 residues. Trimming removed 3 bases from V and 9 bases from J, with 6 bases in between. CDR3 DNA: TGTGCCAGCAGTGAGAGATTTTCACCCCTCCACTTT. Its protein product is CASSERFSPLHF.

The J gene is TRBJ2-1, the V gene TRBV4-3; maybe TRBD1 (6 bases). Germline V gene lookup returns CDR1 LGHNA and CDR2 YSLEER. The V end lost 0 bases, the J end lost 4 bases, and 7 bases lay between the germline ends. The CDR3 consists of 14 residues. The CDR3 bases are TGCGCCAGCAGCCAAGACAGGGGATACAATGAGCAGTTCTTC. Residues: CASSQDRGYNEQFF.

Comment on this clone: At one end, the junction sequence differs from germline, possibly due to a read error. The sample carries other DNA sequences with the same CDR3. CDR3 sequence: CASSVAGTEQETQYF. DNA for the CDR3: TGTGCCAGCAGTGTAGCGGGGACAGAACAAGAGACCCAGTACTTC. This chain connects TRBV9 to TRBJ2-5; TRBD2 is a possible D gene (8 bases). Germline V lookup: CDR1 SGDLS, CDR2 YYNGEE. This CDR3 is 15 amino acids long.

The sample holds a few counts of this clone. Other nucleotide sequences in the sample specify the same CDR3. The chain employs TRBV19 and TRBJ2-2, with a possible D match to TRBD1 (6 bases). The V gene lost 3 bases and the J gene lost 3 bases, with 8 bases spanning the gap. The CDR3 is 14 amino acids. Germline CDR1 LNHDA, CDR2 SQIVND (reference sequence). In DNA form, the CDR3 reads TGTGCCAGTAGTATCACAGGGTACACCGGGGAGCTGTTTTTT. Protein product: CASSITGYTGELFF.

The rearrangement joins TRBV14 to TRBJ2-7, with D possibly matching TRBD1 (7 bases). From germline, CDR1 is SGHDN and CDR2 FVKESK. Trimming pared 1 base from V and 4 bases from J, leaving 14 bases between. This CDR3 is built from 15 residues. As DNA, the CDR3 is TGTGCCAGCAGCCAAGCGGCAGGGGGGTGGTACGAGCAGTACTTC. Residues: CASSQAAGGWYEQYF.

The CDR3 coding sequence is TGTGCCAGCAGCCTAGACCCAGAAGACACCGGGGAGCTGTTTTTT. Translation gives CASSLDPEDTGELFF. V and J are TRBV28 and TRBJ2-2; no firm D call. V lost 6 bases and J lost 3, with 14 bases in between. The CDR3 consists of 15 residues. Looked up from germline, CDR1 is MDHEN and CDR2 is SYDVKM. Variable domain in full (rest from reference TRBV28 and TRBJ2-2): DVKVTQSSRYLVKRTGEKVFLECVQDMDHENMFWYRQDPGLGLRLIYFSYDVKMKEKGDIPEGYSVSREKKERFSLILESASTNQTSMYLCASSLDPEDTGELFFGEGSRLTVL.

This CDR3 is CASSYFRTGSNQPQHF. The CDR3 DNA is TGTGCCAGCAGTTATTTTAGGACAGGGAGTAATCAGCCCCAGCATTTT. This chain uses TRBV6-6 with TRBJ1-5; 8 bases align to TRBD1. Losses at the gene ends were 3 bases for V and 4 bases for J; bases not matched to a gene: 8. The CDR3 is made up of 16 amino acids. Germline values: CDR1 MNHNY, CDR2 SVGAGI (reference sequence).

V and J are TRBV30 and TRBJ2-7; 8 bases agree with TRBD2. The CDR3 sequence is 13 residues long. CDR1 and CDR2 (germline): GTSNPN, SVGIG (reference sequence). V trimming: 4 bases; J trimming: 5 bases; junction bases outside the gene matches: 7. This CDR3 is CAWTGGNTNEQYF. In nucleotides, the CDR3 is TGTGCCTGGACGGGGGGGAATACCAACGAGCAGTACTTC.

The rearrangement links TRBV6-1 to TRBJ2-7, with D perhaps TRBD1 (6 bases). V gave up 7 bases and J gave up 3 bases, with 16 bases separating them. The CDR3 is made up of 14 amino acids. Germline-derived CDR1 and CDR2 are MNHNS and SASEGT. CDR3 in amino acids: CASKSQGIVYEQYF. The DNA of the CDR3 is TGTGCCAGCAAATCACAGGGAATTGTCTACGAGCAGTACTTC.

This chain uses TRBV4-1 with TRBJ2-2, with TRBD1 as a possible D gene (5 bases). V was shortened by 4 bases and J by 3 bases, with 15 bases between the two germline ends. CDR1 is MGHRA, CDR2 YSYEKL, per germline. The CDR3 extends over 16 amino acids. Here the CDR3 reads CASSPPLAGHTGELFF. The CDR3 DNA sequence: TGCGCCAGCAGCCCCCCCCTGGCAGGGCACACCGGGGAGCTGTTTTTT.

This clone showed up just once. The chain combines TRBV7-7 with TRBJ1-4, with TRBD1 matching over 7 bases. CDR1 SSHAT and CDR2 FNYEAQ come from the germline V gene (reference sequence). Trimming took 5 bases from V and 0 from J; bases not matched to a gene: 3. CDR3 size: 15 residues. As DNA, the CDR3 is TGTGCCAGCAGCCCCGGACAGGCAACTAATGAAAAACTGTTTTTT. Its protein product is CASSPGQATNEKLFF.

The chain's CDR3 is CASSLVRGNTEAFF. CDR3 nucleotides: TGCGCCAGCAGCTTGGTTCGGGGGAACACTGAAGCTTTCTTT. The chain couples TRBV5-1 to TRBJ1-1; D gene ambiguous. Trimming cost V 0 bases and J 1 base, with 7 bases left between them. Germline V gives CDR1 SGHRS, CDR2 YFSETQ. The CDR3 spans 14 residues.